Presented here are 12 T cell receptor beta chains from one specimen sequenced in a study of identical twins. TCRdb reanalysed the 5' RACE reads using MiXCR and keeps one entry per CDR3 protein. The sample carries a few hundred thousand distinct CDR3 sequences, around 8.8% recorded once. These data are also associated with another study on yellow fever vaccine responses in identical twins.

The sequencing input was CD8+ T cells sorted from blood. Receptors were obtained from a woman aged 18 to 35 in good health.

By share, this clonotype ranks as medium-sized (0.01 to 0.1%). This chain joins TRBV4-3 and TRBJ1-2; D is possibly TRBD1 (5 bases). V was trimmed by 0 bases and J by 4 bases, leaving 12 bases between them. CDR1 is LGHNA and CDR2 is YSLEER in the germline V gene. CDR3 length: 15 amino acids. DNA for the CDR3: TGCGCCAGCAGCCAAGACGTAACCAGGGCCTATGGCTACACCTTC. Encoded protein: CASSQDVTRAYGYTF.

This clonotype was detected many times. The chain joins TRBV7-9 to TRBJ2-1, with D possibly being TRBD1 or TRBD2 (5 bases each). The germline V gene has CDR1 SEHNR and CDR2 FQNEAQ (reference sequence). The V and J ends lost 5 bases and 3 bases respectively, with 17 bases between them. This CDR3 is 16 amino acids long. The CDR3 region has the DNA TGTGCCAGCAGCCGCAGGGAGAGCGCAGACTACAATGAGCAGTTCTTC. Its translation: CASSRRESADYNEQFF.

The chain combines TRBV12-3 or TRBV12-4 with TRBJ2-5; TRBD2 aligns across 8 bases. The CDR3 spans 15 residues. The ends lost 5 bases at V and 3 bases at J; junction bases unmatched: 8. The CDR3 bases are TGTGCCAGCAGTCCCTCACTAGCGGCTAAAGAGACCCAGTACTTC. Its translation: CASSPSLAAKETQYF.

This clonotype was seen more than once but under ten times. CDR3 in amino acids: CASSYIREETQYF. As DNA, the CDR3 is TGTGCCAGCAGCTATATCCGGGAAGAGACCCAGTACTTC. This chain links TRBV7-9 with TRBJ2-5; unclear D gene. The V and J ends lost 4 bases and 3 bases respectively, with 9 bases between them. The length of the CDR3 is 13 residues. Germline values: CDR1 SEHNR, CDR2 FQNEAQ (reference sequence).

This clonotype was recorded many times. The chain couples TRBV7-9 to TRBJ2-7; D gene uncertain. Germline V lookup: CDR1 SEHNR, CDR2 FQNEAQ (reference sequence). The CDR3 sequence is 13 residues long. V lost 2 bases and J 3 bases, leaving 8 bases between the germline ends. The CDR3 coding sequence is TGTGCCAGCAGCTTACTTCCGTACTACGAGCAGTACTTC. This gives the protein CASSLLPYYEQYF.

This clonotype has ten or more counts. The chain recombines TRBV12-3 or TRBV12-4 with TRBJ2-2, with D perhaps TRBD1 (6 bases). The CDR3 totals 14 residues. The ends were cut back, 6 bases at V and 6 bases at J, with 14 bases in the middle. CDR3 bases: TGTGCCAGCAGCTCGGGACATCCCTCCGGGGAGCTGTTTTTT. Protein sequence: CASSSGHPSGELFF.

This clonotype appeared many times. The chain joins TRBV4-3 to TRBJ2-7; D uncertain. The CDR3 runs to 14 residues. The germline V gene encodes CDR1 LGHNA and CDR2 YSLEER. V was pared by 0 bases and J by 3 bases, with 9 bases between. The DNA for the CDR3 is TGCGCCAGCAGCCAAGATCTAAGGAACTACGAGCAGTACTTC. The encoded protein is CASSQDLRNYEQYF.

The chain carries TRBV27 and TRBJ2-7; possible D gene TRBD1, 5 bases. The length of the CDR3 is 12 residues. Trimming removed 9 bases at V and 2 bases at J, with 11 bases between. Per germline, CDR1 MNHEY and CDR2 SMNVEV (reference sequence). CDR3: CASRGITYEQYF. The CDR3 coding sequence is TGTGCCAGTAGGGGTATTACCTACGAGCAGTACTTC.

This chain links TRBV11-2 with TRBJ2-3; 13 nucleotides line up with TRBD2. Germline CDR1 reads SGHAT; CDR2 reads FQNNGV. The CDR3 totals 19 residues. V trimming: 5 bases; J trimming: 2 bases; junction bases outside the gene matches: 13. The CDR3 loop reads CASSPGLAGVDVITDTQYF. The CDR3 nucleotides read TGTGCCAGCAGCCCCGGACTAGCGGGAGTCGACGTGATCACAGATACGCAGTATTTT. Complete variable domain (other parts from reference TRBV11-2 and TRBJ2-3): EAGVAQSPRYKIIEKRQSVAFWCNPISGHATLYWYQQILGQGPKLLIQFQNNGVVDDSQLPKDRFSAERLKGVDSTLKIQPAKLEDSAVYLCASSPGLAGVDVITDTQYFGPGTRLTVL.

The sample holds many counts of this clonotype. This chain joins TRBV15 and TRBJ2-7; maybe TRBD1 (5 bases). Germline values: CDR1 LNHNV, CDR2 YYDKDF (reference sequence). The V and J ends lost 0 bases and 5 bases respectively, with 14 bases between them. This CDR3 is 15 amino acids long. CDR3 loop: CATSREQGSSHEQYF. The CDR3, as DNA: TGTGCCACCAGCAGAGAGCAGGGTTCTTCCCACGAGCAGTACTTC.

Notes on this clonotype: One base away lies a much larger clone, so this may be a sequencing read error. The V gene is TRBV7-8, the J gene TRBJ2-7; D gene unclear. The CDR3 is 14 amino acids. The germline CDR1 and CDR2 sequences are SGHVS and FQNEAQ. Here the CDR3 reads CASSLAGNPYKQYF. The CDR3 DNA reads as TGTGCCAGCAGCTTAGCTGGGAACCCCTACAAGCAGTACTTC.

This clonotype was counted ten times or more. This sequence joins TRBV29-1 and TRBJ2-1; 8 bases align to TRBD2. From germline, CDR1 is SQVTM and CDR2 ANQGSEA. The CDR3 consists of 15 residues. V gave up 3 bases and J gave up 7 bases; unmatched junction bases: 11. The CDR3 nucleotides are TGCAGCGTTGAGTACAATGGAGGCGGGGGGAATGAGCAGTTCTTC. This translates into CSVEYNGGGGNEQFF.